The following is a T cell receptor (beta chain) sequence with its context. The antigen is not known. Investigators amplified TCR beta CDR3 regions from RNA transcripts. HTBI-primed first-round RT-PCR preceded second-round multiplex PCR. TCRdb reprocessed the multiplex PCR reads via MiXCR and lists one record per CDR3 protein. Of 500,000 to 600,000 distinct CDR3 sequences in the sample, approximately 37% were seen once. The data originate from a study of Graves' ophthalmopathy and Graves' hyperthyroidism. At the level of the study: Cases classed as stable hyperthyroidism had no ophthalmopathy within 18 months of follow-up. Study findings and constraints: Most thyroid-expanded clonotypes exceeding 0.001 frequency were also found in blood. Separation of ophthalmopathy from stable hyperthyroidism was achieved by a 13-signature model, at roughly 90% sensitivity and approximately 84% specificity.

Certain patients, namely those with other autoimmune diseases, uncontrolled infections, pregnancy or lactation, were excluded. This receptor was taken from an adult man with Graves' hyperthyroidism. Specimen: peripheral blood or thyroid tissue (not recorded which).

The DNA for the CDR3 is TGCGCCAGCACGCACGGGACAGGGGGAAATATTGACAAGTATTTT. It specifies CASTHGTGGNIDKYF. This rearrangement joins TRBV5-1 to TRBJ2-3, with TRBD1 identical over 11 bases. Losses at the gene ends were 6 bases for V and 13 bases for J; bases not matched to a gene: 16. The CDR3 is 15 amino acids. The V gene's germline CDR1 is SGHRS and CDR2 YFSETQ.